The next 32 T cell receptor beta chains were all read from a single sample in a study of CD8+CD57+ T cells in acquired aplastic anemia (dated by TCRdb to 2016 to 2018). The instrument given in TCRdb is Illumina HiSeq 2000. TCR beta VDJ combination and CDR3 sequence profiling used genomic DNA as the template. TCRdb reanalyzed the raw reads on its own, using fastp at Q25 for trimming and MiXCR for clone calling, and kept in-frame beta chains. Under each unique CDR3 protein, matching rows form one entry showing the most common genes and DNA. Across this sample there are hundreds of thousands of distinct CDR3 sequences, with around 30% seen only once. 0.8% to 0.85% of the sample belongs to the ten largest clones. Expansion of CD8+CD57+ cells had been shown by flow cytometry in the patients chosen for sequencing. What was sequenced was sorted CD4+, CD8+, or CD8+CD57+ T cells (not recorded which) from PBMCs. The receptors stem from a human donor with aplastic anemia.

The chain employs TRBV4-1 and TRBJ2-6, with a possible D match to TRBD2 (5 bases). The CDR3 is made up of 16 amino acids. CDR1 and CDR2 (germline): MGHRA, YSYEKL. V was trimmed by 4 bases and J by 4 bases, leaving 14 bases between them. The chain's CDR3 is CASSPTPGMGANVLTF. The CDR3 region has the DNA TGCGCCAGCAGCCCTACCCCCGGGATGGGGGCCAACGTCCTGACTTTC.

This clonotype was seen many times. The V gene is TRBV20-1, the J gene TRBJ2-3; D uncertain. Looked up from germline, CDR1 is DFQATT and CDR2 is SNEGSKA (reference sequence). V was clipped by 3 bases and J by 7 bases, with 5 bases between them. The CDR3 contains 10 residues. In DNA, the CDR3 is TGCAGTGCTAGTTCCCATACGCAGTATTTT. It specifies CSASSHTQYF.

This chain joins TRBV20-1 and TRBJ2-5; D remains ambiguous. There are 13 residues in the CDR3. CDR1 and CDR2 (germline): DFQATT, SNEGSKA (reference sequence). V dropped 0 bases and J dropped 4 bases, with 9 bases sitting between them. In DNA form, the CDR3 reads TGCAGTGCTAGAGATAATTTCGGAGAGACCCAGTACTTC. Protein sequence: CSARDNFGETQYF.

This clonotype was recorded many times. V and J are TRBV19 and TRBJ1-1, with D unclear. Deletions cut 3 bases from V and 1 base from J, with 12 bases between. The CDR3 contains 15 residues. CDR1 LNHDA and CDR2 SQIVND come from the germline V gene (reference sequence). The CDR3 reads CASSMWERTNTEAFF. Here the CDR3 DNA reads TGTGCCAGTAGTATGTGGGAAAGAACGAACACTGAAGCTTTCTTT.

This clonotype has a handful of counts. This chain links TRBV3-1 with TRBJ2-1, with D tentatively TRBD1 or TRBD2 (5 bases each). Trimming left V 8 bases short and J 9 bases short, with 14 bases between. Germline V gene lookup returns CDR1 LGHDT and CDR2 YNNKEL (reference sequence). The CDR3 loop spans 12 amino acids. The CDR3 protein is CASYSPGTEQFF. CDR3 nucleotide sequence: TGTGCCAGCTACTCCCCAGGGACTGAGCAGTTCTTC.

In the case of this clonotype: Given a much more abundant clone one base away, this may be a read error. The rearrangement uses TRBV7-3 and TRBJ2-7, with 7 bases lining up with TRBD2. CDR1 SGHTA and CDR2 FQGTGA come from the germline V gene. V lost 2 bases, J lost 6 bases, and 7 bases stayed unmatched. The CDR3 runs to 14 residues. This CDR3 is CASSLAAGTSEQYF. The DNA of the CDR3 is TGTGCCAGCAGCTTAGCAGCGGGGACGAGCGAGCAGTACTTC.

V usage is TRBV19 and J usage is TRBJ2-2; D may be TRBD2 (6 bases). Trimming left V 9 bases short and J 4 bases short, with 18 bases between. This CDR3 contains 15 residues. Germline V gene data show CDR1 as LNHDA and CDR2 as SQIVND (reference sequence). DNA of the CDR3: TGTGCCAGCAGTTACTCTAGCGTGGGCACCGGGGAGCTGTTTTTT. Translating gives CASSYSSVGTGELFF. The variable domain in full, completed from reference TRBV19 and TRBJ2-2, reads DGGITQSPKYLFRKEGQNVTLSCEQNLNHDAMYWYRQDPGQGLRLIYYSQIVNDFQKGDIAEGYSVSREKKESFPLTVTSAQKNPTAFYLCASSYSSVGTGELFFGEGSRLTVL.

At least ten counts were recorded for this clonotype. The CDR3 loop reads CASSVGHPDTQYF. The CDR3, as DNA: TGTGCCAGCAGCGTGGGACATCCAGATACGCAGTATTTT. This sequence joins TRBV9 and TRBJ2-3, with D perhaps TRBD1 (6 bases). The CDR3 is made up of 13 amino acids. V was pared by 2 bases and J by 4 bases, with 8 bases between. CDR1 SGDLS and CDR2 YYNGEE come from the germline V gene.

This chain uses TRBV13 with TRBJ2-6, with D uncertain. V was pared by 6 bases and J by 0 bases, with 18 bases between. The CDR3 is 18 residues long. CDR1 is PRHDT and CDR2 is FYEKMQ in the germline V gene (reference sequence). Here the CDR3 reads CASSLNTGSPSGANVLTF. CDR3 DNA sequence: TGTGCCAGCAGTCTAAACACCGGGTCGCCCTCTGGGGCCAACGTCCTGACTTTC.

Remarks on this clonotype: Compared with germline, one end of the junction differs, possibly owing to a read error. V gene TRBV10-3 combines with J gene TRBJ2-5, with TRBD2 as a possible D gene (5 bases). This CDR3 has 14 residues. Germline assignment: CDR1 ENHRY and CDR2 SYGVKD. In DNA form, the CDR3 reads TGTGCCAGCAGTTACTCCCCCGGGGAGGAGACCCAGTACTTC. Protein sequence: CASSYSPGEETQYF.

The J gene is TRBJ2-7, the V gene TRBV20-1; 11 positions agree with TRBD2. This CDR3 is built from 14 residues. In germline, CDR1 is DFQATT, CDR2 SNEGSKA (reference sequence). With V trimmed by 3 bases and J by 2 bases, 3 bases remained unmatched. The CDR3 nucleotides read TGCAGTGCTAGGACTAGCGGGACTCCCTACGAGCAGTACTTC. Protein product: CSARTSGTPYEQYF.

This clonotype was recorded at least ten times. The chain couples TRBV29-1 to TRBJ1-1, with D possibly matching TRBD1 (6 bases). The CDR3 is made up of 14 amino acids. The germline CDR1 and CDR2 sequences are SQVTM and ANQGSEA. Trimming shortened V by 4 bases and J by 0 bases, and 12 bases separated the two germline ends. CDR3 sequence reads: CSVVRGGVNTEAFF. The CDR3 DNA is TGCAGCGTTGTCAGAGGGGGGGTGAACACTGAAGCTTTCTTT.

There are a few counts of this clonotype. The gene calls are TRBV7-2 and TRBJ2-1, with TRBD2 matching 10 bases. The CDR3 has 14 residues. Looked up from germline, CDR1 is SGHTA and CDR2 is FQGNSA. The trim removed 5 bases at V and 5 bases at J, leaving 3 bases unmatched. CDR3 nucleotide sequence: TGTGCCAGCAGCCGGACTAGCGGCGACAATGAGCAGTTCTTC. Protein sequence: CASSRTSGDNEQFF.

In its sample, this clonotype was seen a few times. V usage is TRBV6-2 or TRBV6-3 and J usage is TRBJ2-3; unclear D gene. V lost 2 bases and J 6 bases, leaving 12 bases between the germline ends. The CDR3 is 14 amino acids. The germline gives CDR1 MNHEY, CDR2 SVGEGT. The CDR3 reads CASSYDLVSDTQYF. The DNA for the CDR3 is TGTGCCAGCAGTTACGATCTAGTCTCTGATACGCAGTATTTT.

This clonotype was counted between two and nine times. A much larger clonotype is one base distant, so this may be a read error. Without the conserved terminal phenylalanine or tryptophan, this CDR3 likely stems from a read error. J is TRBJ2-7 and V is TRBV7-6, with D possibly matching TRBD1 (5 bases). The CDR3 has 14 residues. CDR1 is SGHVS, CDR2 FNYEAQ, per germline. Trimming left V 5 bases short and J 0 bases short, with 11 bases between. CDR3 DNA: TGTGCCAGCAGCCGCACCCAGGGCTCCTACGAGCAGTACCTC. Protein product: CASSRTQGSYEQYL.

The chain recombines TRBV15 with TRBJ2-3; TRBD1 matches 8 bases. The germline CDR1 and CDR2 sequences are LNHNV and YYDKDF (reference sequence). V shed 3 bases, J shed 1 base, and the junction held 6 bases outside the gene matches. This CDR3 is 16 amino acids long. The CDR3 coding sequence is TGTGCCACCAGCAGGATACCGGGACAGGGCACAGATACGCAGTATTTT. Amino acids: CATSRIPGQGTDTQYF.

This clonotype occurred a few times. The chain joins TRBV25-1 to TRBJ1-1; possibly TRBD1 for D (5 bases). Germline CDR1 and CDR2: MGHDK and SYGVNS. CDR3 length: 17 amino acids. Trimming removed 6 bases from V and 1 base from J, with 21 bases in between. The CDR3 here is CASSQDPRGWGNTEAFF. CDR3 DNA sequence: TGTGCCAGCAGCCAAGATCCTCGGGGGTGGGGGAACACTGAAGCTTTCTTT.

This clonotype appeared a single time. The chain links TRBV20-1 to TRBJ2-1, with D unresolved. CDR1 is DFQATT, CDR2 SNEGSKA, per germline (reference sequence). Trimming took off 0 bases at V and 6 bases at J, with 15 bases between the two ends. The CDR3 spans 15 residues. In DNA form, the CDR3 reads TGCAGTGCTAGAGATATCTCACTTTACCCCAATGAGCAGTTCTTC. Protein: CSARDISLYPNEQFF.

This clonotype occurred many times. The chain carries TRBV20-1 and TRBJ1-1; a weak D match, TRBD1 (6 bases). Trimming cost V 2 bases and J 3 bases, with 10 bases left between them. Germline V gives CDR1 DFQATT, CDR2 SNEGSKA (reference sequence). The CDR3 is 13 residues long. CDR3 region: CSARLRGDTEAFF. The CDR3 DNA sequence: TGCAGTGCTAGATTGAGGGGGGACACTGAAGCTTTCTTT.

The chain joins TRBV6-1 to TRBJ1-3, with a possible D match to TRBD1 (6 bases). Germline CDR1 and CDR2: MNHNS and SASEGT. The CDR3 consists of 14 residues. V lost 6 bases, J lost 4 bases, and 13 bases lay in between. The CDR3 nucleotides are TGTGCCAGCAGCCCACGGACAGTCGGAAACACCATATATTTT. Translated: CASSPRTVGNTIYF.

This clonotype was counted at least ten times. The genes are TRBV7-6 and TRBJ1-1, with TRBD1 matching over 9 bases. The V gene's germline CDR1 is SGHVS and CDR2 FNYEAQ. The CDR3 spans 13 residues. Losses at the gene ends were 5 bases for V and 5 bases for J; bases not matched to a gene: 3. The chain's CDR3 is CASSKDRGTEAFF. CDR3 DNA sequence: TGTGCCAGCAGCAAAGACAGGGGGACTGAAGCTTTCTTT.

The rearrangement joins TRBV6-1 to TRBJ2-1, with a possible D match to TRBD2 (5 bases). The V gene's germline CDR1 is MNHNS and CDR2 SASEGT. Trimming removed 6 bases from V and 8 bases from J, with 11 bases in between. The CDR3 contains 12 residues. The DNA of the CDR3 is TGTGCCAGCAGAATGACTATGGATGAGCAGTTCTTC. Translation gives CASRMTMDEQFF.

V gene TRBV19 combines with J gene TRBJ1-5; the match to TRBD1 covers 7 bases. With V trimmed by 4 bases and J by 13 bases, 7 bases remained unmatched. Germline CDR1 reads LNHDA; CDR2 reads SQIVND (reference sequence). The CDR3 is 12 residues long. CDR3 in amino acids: CASSTLGTAQHF. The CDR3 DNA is TGTGCCAGTAGTACCCTCGGGACAGCACAGCATTTT. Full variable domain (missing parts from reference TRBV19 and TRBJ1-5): DGGITQSPKYLFRKEGQNVTLSCEQNLNHDAMYWYRQDPGQGLRLIYYSQIVNDFQKGDIAEGYSVSREKKESFPLTVTSAQKNPTAFYLCASSTLGTAQHFGDGTRLSIL.

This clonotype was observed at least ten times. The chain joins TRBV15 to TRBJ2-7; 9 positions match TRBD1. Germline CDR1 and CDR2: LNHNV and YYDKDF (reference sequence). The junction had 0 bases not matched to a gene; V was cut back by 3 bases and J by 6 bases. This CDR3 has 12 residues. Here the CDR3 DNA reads TGTGCCACCAGCAGGGACAGGGGCGAGCAGTACTTC. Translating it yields CATSRDRGEQYF.

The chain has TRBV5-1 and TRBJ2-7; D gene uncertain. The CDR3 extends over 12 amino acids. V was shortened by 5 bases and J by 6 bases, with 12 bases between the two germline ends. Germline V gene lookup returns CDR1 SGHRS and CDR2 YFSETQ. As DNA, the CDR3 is TGCGCCAGCAGTCCCGACGGCTGCGAGCAGTACTTC. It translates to CASSPDGCEQYF.

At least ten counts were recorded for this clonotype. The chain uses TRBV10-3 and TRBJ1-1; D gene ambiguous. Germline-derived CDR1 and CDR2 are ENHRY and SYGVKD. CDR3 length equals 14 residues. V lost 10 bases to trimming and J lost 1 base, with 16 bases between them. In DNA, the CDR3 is TGTGCCAGCCAGGAGGAGGTTCAGAACACTGAAGCTTTCTTT. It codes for CASQEEVQNTEAFF.

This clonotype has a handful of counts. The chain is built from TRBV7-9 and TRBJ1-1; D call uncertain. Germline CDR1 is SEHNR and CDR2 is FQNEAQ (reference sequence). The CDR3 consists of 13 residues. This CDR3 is CASGLDRNTEAFF. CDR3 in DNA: TGTGCTAGCGGCTTAGACCGGAACACTGAAGCTTTCTTT.

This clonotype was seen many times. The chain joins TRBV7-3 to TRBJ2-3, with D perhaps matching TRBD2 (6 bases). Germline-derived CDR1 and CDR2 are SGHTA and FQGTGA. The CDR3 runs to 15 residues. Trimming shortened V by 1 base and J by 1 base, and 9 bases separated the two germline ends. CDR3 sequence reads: CASSLREVRTDTQYF. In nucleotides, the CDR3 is TGTGCCAGCAGCTTAAGGGAGGTACGCACAGATACGCAGTATTTT.

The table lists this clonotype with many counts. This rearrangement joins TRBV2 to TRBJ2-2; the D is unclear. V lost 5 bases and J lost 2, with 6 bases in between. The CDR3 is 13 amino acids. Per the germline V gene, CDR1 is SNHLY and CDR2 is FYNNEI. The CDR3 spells CASSYGNTGELFF. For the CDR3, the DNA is TGTGCCAGCAGTTACGGTAACACCGGGGAGCTGTTTTTT.

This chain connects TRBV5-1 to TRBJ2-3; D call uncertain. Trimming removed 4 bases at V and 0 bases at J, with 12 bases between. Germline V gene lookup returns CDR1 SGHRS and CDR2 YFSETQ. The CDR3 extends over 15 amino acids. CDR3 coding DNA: TGCGCCAGCAGCATGACTGGATACAGCACAGATACGCAGTATTTT. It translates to CASSMTGYSTDTQYF.

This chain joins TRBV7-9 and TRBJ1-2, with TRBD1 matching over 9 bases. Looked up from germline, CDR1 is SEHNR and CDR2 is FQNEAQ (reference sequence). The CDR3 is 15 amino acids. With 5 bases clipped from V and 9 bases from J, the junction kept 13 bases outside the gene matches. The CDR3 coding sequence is TGTGCCAGCAGCAGTCAACGGGGACAGGGAATAAGCTACACCTTC. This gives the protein CASSSQRGQGISYTF. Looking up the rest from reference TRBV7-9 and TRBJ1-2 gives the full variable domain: DTGVSQNPRHKITKRGQNVTFRCDPISEHNRLYWYRQTLGQGPEFLTYFQNEAQLEKSRLLSDRFSAERPKGSFSTLEIQRTEQGDSAMYLCASSSQRGQGISYTFGSGTRLTVV.

The CDR3 is CASRVSGVVLGYTF. CDR3 in DNA: TGTGCCAGTAGAGTTTCAGGGGTCGTCCTGGGCTACACCTTC. The genes are TRBV19 and TRBJ1-2; weak D call: TRBD1 (6 bases). V shed 6 bases and J shed 8 bases, with 19 bases lying between them. The germline V gene encodes CDR1 LNHDA and CDR2 SQIVND (reference sequence). This CDR3 region has 14 residues.